The present entry profiles one TCR beta chain with its context. The data were obtained in a study of blood T cells in healthy people across ages. The germline gives CDR1 SEHNR, CDR2 FQNEAQ (reference sequence). V lost 5 bases and J 3 bases, leaving 13 bases between the germline ends. This CDR3 comprises 15 residues. Together with a sample-barcoded 5' primer, a J-beta primer mix was included in a second PCR lasting about 7 to 11 cycles. TCRdb processed the 5' RACE reads anew with MiXCR; each CDR3 protein has one entry. The repertoire holds some 1.5 million distinct CDR3 sequences, with 28% as singletons.

This chain connects TRBV7-9 to TRBJ2-2, with a tentative D call TRBD1 (6 bases). The source of this sequence is a young woman in good health. The sequencing sample was made of blood. The CDR3 bases are TGTGCCAGCAGCACCAGAAACAGGGACACCGGGGAGCTGTTTTTT. Its protein product is CASSTRNRDTGELFF.